These 17 T cell receptor beta chains were all obtained from the same sample, sequenced in a study of T cells in Graves' hyperthyroidism and ophthalmopathy. TCR beta CDR3 region amplification was performed from RNA transcripts. A first-round RT-PCR of the TCR CDR3 used the HTBI primer set. TCRdb fed the multiplex PCR reads into MiXCR, producing one record per CDR3 protein. Seen here are 300,000 or so distinct CDR3 sequences, 15% to 20% observed once, and the top ten hold roughly 50%. The source material was blood. These receptors were obtained from a woman between 55 and 75 years old with Graves' ophthalmopathy.

This clonotype was observed many times. The genes are TRBV5-1 and TRBJ2-2; TRBD2 is a possible D gene (5 bases). Germline V CDR1 and CDR2: SGHRS, YFSETQ. V was trimmed by 0 bases and J by 3 bases, leaving 9 bases between them. The CDR3 totals 15 residues. CDR3 sequence: CASSLGSGDTGELFF. CDR3 coding DNA: TGCGCCAGCAGCTTGGGCAGCGGAGACACCGGGGAGCTGTTTTTT.

This clonotype showed up many times. V usage is TRBV28 and J usage is TRBJ2-1; 8 bases align to TRBD2. In germline, CDR1 is MDHEN, CDR2 SYDVKM. The length of the CDR3 is 19 residues. V dropped 1 base and J dropped 5; count of bases not matched to a gene: 16. CDR3 nucleotide sequence: TGTGCCAGCAGTTTATTCTTTTGGACACGGGAGGGCCAAAACAATGAGCAGTTCTTC. Protein sequence: CASSLFFWTREGQNNEQFF. Looking up the rest from reference TRBV28 and TRBJ2-1 gives the full variable domain: DVKVTQSSRYLVKRTGEKVFLECVQDMDHENMFWYRQDPGLGLRLIYFSYDVKMKEKGDIPEGYSVSREKKERFSLILESASTNQTSMYLCASSLFFWTREGQNNEQFFGPGTRLTVL.

V is TRBV4-3 and J is TRBJ2-7; D possibly corresponds to TRBD1 (5 bases). Per the germline V gene, CDR1 is LGHNA and CDR2 is YSLEER. The V end lost 0 bases, the J end lost 2 bases, and 11 bases lay between the germline ends. The CDR3 consists of 15 residues. The DNA for the CDR3 is TGCGCCAGCAGCCAAGACGGAGCAGGGACCTACGAGCAGTACTTC. Protein: CASSQDGAGTYEQYF.

The chain has TRBV5-1 and TRBJ2-5, with D possibly matching TRBD2 (6 bases). The CDR3 extends over 14 amino acids. V lost 4 bases and J 2 bases, leaving 12 bases between the germline ends. CDR1 SGHRS and CDR2 YFSETQ come from the germline V gene. The CDR3 DNA is TGCGCCAGCAGCACGTGGACTATTCAAGAGACCCAGTACTTC. Translated: CASSTWTIQETQYF.

In this sample, this clonotype turned up a few times. The chain has TRBV28 and TRBJ1-2; a possible D gene is TRBD1 (5 bases). With 7 bases removed from V and 4 bases from J, the gap between germline ends came to 13 bases. The CDR3 extends over 13 amino acids. Germline V gene sequence: CDR1 MDHEN, CDR2 SYDVKM. CDR3 amino acids: CASTSTRGYGYTF. The CDR3 region has the DNA TGTGCCAGCACCTCAACAAGGGGCTATGGCTACACCTTC.

The table lists this clonotype with many counts. The rearrangement links TRBV12-3 or TRBV12-4 to TRBJ2-5; D may be TRBD1 (5 bases). The CDR3 has 17 amino acids. Trimming shortened V by 4 bases and J by 4 bases, and 22 bases separated the two germline ends. The CDR3 is CASSWGSRLRVRETQYF. For the CDR3, the DNA is TGTGCCAGCAGTTGGGGATCCCGTCTCAGGGTTCGAGAGACCCAGTACTTC.

This chain connects TRBV4-1 to TRBJ2-3; 8 bases align to TRBD2. V was clipped by 4 bases and J by 2 bases; unmatched bases: 17. Germline loops: CDR1 MGHRA, CDR2 YSYEKL. The CDR3 has 19 amino acids. CDR3 amino acids: CASSRIPGLGTDYTDTQYF. The DNA for the CDR3 is TGCGCCAGCAGCCGAATTCCGGGACTAGGGACGGACTACACAGATACGCAGTATTTT.

The rearrangement joins TRBV7-2 to TRBJ2-2, with TRBD2 identical over 10 bases. The CDR3 spans 17 residues. The V and J ends lost 4 bases and 7 bases, in that order; junction bases with no gene match: 12. The germline CDR1 and CDR2 sequences are SGHTA and FQGNSA. In nucleotides, the CDR3 is TGTGCCAGCAGCTCCTCACGGGCTAGCGGGAGCGGCGGGGAGCTGTTTTTT. This translates into CASSSSRASGSGGELFF.

This clonotype was picked up many times. The CDR3 region is CASSQVWGNSNQPQHF. The CDR3 coding sequence is TGCGCCAGCAGCCAAGTGTGGGGGAATAGCAATCAGCCCCAGCATTTT. The gene calls are TRBV4-1 and TRBJ1-5, with D possibly being TRBD1 (5 bases). This CDR3 contains 16 residues. CDR1 is MGHRA and CDR2 is YSYEKL in the germline V gene. V gave up 1 base and J gave up 0 bases, with 10 bases separating them.

This clonotype was recorded at least ten times. V is TRBV7-9 and J is TRBJ2-3; tentative D call: TRBD1 (6 bases). The V gene lost 6 bases and the J gene lost 6 bases, with 10 bases spanning the gap. Germline values: CDR1 SEHNR, CDR2 FQNEAQ (reference sequence). The CDR3 runs to 12 residues. The CDR3 nucleotides are TGTGCCAGCAGTCAACAGGGCGATACGCAGTATTTT. Translation: CASSQQGDTQYF.

V and J are TRBV20-1 and TRBJ1-3, with D perhaps TRBD1 (5 bases). The CDR3 totals 13 residues. Germline V CDR1 and CDR2: DFQATT, SNEGSKA (reference sequence). V was cut by 3 bases and J by 2 bases, with 8 bases left in between. The CDR3 reads CSASAGPGNTIYF. As DNA, the CDR3 is TGCAGTGCTAGTGCGGGGCCTGGAAACACCATATATTTT.

This clonotype has ten or more counts. This chain connects TRBV30 to TRBJ2-2, with D possibly TRBD1 on 6 matching bases. Germline CDR1 reads GTSNPN; CDR2 reads SVGIG (reference sequence). There are 13 residues in the CDR3. V was shortened by 5 bases and J by 4 bases, with 11 bases between the two germline ends. The CDR3 DNA is TGTGCCTGGTTGCCAGGGGTCACCGGGGAGCTGTTTTTT. This encodes CAWLPGVTGELFF.

In its sample, this clonotype was seen many times. The gene calls are TRBV20-1 and TRBJ1-5; unclear D gene. Germline loops: CDR1 DFQATT, CDR2 SNEGSKA (reference sequence). Trimming shortened V by 6 bases and J by 7 bases, and 13 bases separated the two germline ends. The CDR3 is 12 residues long. DNA for the CDR3: TGCAGTGCGAGGAGGGCCCCCCAGCCCCAGCATTTT. It codes for CSARRAPQPQHF.

The sample holds many counts of this clonotype. The chain recombines TRBV20-1 with TRBJ2-1, with 14 bases that match TRBD2. Germline V gives CDR1 DFQATT, CDR2 SNEGSKA (reference sequence). V shed 0 bases and J 0 bases; nucleotides not matched to a gene: 10. The CDR3 contains 20 residues. CDR3: CSARDFRTSGGPSSYNEQFF. CDR3 nucleotide sequence: TGCAGTGCTAGAGATTTTAGGACTAGCGGGGGGCCGAGCTCCTACAATGAGCAGTTCTTC.

This clonotype was recorded at least ten times. This chain connects TRBV15 to TRBJ2-7; tentatively, D is TRBD2 (5 bases). This CDR3 is 15 amino acids long. Germline lookup yields CDR1 LNHNV and CDR2 YYDKDF (reference sequence). V was cut by 0 bases and J by 6 bases, with 15 bases left in between. For the CDR3, the DNA is TGTGCCACCAGCAGAGATCCTAGCTACTTCTCCGAGCAGTACTTC. Its translation: CATSRDPSYFSEQYF.

In its sample, this clonotype was seen many times. J is TRBJ2-1 and V is TRBV20-1; D uncertain. V lost 0 bases and J lost 0, with 9 bases in between. This CDR3 contains 15 residues. Germline V gene lookup returns CDR1 DFQATT and CDR2 SNEGSKA (reference sequence). CDR3 amino acids: CSARDRSYSYNEQFF. CDR3 DNA: TGCAGTGCTAGAGATCGGAGCTACTCCTACAATGAGCAGTTCTTC.

Comment on this clonotype: This may be a read error, as it is one base from a much larger clone. The chain has TRBV11-1 and TRBJ2-7; 8 bases align to TRBD2. Germline V CDR1 and CDR2: SGHAT, FQDESV (reference sequence). The CDR3 length is 14 residues. DNA of the CDR3: TGTGCCAGCGGCGTTAGCGGGATGACCTACGGGCAGTACTTC. Translation: CASGVSGMTYGQYF. The full variable domain, rest sourced from reference TRBV11-1 and TRBJ2-7, is EAEVAQSPRYKITEKSQAVAFWCDPISGHATLYWYRQILGQGPELLVQFQDESVVDDSQLPKDRFSAERLKGVDSTLKIQPAELGDSAMYLCASGVSGMTYGQYFGPGTRLTVT.